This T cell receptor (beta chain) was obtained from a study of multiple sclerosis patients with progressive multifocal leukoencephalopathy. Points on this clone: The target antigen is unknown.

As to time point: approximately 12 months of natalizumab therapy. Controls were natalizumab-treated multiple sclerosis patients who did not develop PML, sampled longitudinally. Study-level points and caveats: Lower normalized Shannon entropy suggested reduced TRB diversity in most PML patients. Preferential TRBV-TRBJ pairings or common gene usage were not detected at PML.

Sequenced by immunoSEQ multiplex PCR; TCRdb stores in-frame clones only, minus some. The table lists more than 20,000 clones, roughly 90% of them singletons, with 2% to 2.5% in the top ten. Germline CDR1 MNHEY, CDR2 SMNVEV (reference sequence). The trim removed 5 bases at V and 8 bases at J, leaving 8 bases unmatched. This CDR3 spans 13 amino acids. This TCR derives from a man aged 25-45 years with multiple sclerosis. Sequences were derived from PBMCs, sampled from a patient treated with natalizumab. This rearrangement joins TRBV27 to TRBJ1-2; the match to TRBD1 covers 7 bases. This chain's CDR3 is CASSLGTAGGYTF. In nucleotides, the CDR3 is TGTGCCAGCAGTCTCGGGACAGCGGGCGGCTACACCTTC.